This T cell receptor beta chain was sequenced in a study of blood T cells in healthy people across ages. Between the trimmed V and J ends, which lost 5 bases and 2 bases, there was a span of 16 bases. The CDR3 sequence is 16 residues long. Germline-derived CDR1 and CDR2 are SGHTA and FQGNSA. Notes on the study in general: TCR beta diversity was tightly associated with the proportion of naive T cells. Relative to aged donors, long-lived donors carried more naive CD4+ cells and displayed higher diversity. The recorded TCR beta diversity per million T cells decreased in a roughly linear manner with age.

Turning to this clonotype: The antigen remains unidentified.

The second PCR ran about 6 to 11 cycles with a sample-barcoded 5' primer and J-beta primers. A 12-random-nucleotide template-switch adaptor tagged each cDNA molecule. TCRdb re-derived calls from the 5' RACE reads in MiXCR, one entry per CDR3 protein. Among about 1.4 million distinct CDR3 sequences listed, around 55% were seen once. The V and J genes are TRBV7-2 and TRBJ1-3; D might be TRBD1 (6 bases). The sample consisted of blood. The receptor comes from a man between 18 and 29 years old in good health. CDR3 bases: TGTGCCAGCAGCCCCACAGGGCGGAGGACTGGAAACACCATATATTTT. It encodes CASSPTGRRTGNTIYF.